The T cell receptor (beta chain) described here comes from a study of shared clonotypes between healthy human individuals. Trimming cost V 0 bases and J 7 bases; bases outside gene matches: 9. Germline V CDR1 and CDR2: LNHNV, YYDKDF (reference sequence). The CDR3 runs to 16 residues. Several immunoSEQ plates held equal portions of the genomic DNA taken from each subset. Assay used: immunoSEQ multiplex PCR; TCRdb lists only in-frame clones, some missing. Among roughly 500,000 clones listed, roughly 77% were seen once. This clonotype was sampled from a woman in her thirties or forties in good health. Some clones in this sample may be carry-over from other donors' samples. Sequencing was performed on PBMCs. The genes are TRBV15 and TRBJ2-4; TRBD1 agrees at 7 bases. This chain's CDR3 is CATSRDRDSAANIQYF. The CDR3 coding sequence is TGTGCCACCAGCAGAGATAGGGACAGCGCCGCCAACATTCAGTACTTC.